These T cell receptor beta chains were read from a single sample in a study of CD8 T cells in Susac syndrome. TCRdb reprocessed the immunoSEQ multiplex PCR reads via MiXCR and lists one record per CDR3 protein. The sample includes some 130,000 distinct CDR3 sequences, 85% to 95% of them seen just once. The sequencing sample was made of CD8+ T cells from PBMCs. These receptors were taken from a human donor with Susac syndrome. Each CDR3 is given with its conserved first and last residue. Each record gives: D gene, V gene, J gene, clone size, CDR3 DNA, CDR3 protein. The D gene is left open where the match is weak. The size entry is marked missing in some rows and otherwise reads once, few, many or a size class.

TRBD1	TRBV27	TRBJ2-7	once	TGTGCCAGCAGTATCTCCGGACAGGGTCCCTACGAGCAGTACTTC	CASSISGQGPYEQYF
TRBD1	TRBV7-6	TRBJ1-1	-	TGTGCCAGCAGCTTAGGGGACAGTTTGAACACTGAAGCTTTCTTT	CASSLGDSLNTEAFF
TRBD2	TRBV27	TRBJ2-5	-	TGTGCCAGCAGTTCGATAGCGGGCCTACAAGAGACCCAGTACTTC	CASSSIAGLQETQYF
-	TRBV12-3/TRBV12-4	TRBJ1-4	-	TGTGCCAGCAGTTCGGGGGCTGGAAAACTGTTTTTT	CASSSGAGKLFF
TRBD1	TRBV15	TRBJ2-1	-	TGTGCCACCAGCAGAATCATGGGACAGGAGTACAATGAGCAGTTCTTC	CATSRIMGQEYNEQFF
-	TRBV30	TRBJ2-7	-	TGTGCCTGGAGTGTTCCAGGACTACCTTCCGAGCAGTACTTC	CAWSVPGLPSEQYF
-	TRBV27	TRBJ2-7	once	TGTGCCAGCACTCACGGGGTCGAGCAGTACTTC	CASTHGVEQYF
-	TRBV20-1	TRBJ1-1	-	TGCAGTGCTAGAGATCTACTGGGAGCTAACACTGAAGCTTTCTTT	CSARDLLGANTEAFF
-	TRBV4-1	TRBJ2-7	-	TGCGCCAGCAGCCAAGACGAACTTGAGCAGTACTTC	CASSQDELEQYF
TRBD1	TRBV29-1	TRBJ2-7	-	TGCAGCGCCCGGGACAGGGGTCGGAACGAGCAGTACTTC	CSARDRGRNEQYF
TRBD2	TRBV7-6	TRBJ2-7	-	TGTGCCAGCAGCTTCGAGACTAGCGGGTCTACCTACGAGCAGTACTTC	CASSFETSGSTYEQYF
-	TRBV7-9	TRBJ2-1	-	TGTGCCAGCAGCTTGGATGGTTATGAGCAGTTCTTC	CASSLDGYEQFF
TRBD2	TRBV27	TRBJ2-2	-	TGTGCCAGCAGCTACAGGGGAGGACTAGCGGGAGGTCCGGACACCGGGGAGCTGTTTTTT	CASSYRGGLAGGPDTGELFF
TRBD2	TRBV27	TRBJ2-7	-	TGTGCCAGCAGTTTGGCGTGGGCTAGCGGGGGCTACGAGCAGTACTTC	CASSLAWASGGYEQYF
-	TRBV30	TRBJ2-1	-	TGTGCCTGGAGCGGGGTGCGGGGCTCCTACAATGAGCAGTTCTTC	CAWSGVRGSYNEQFF
-	TRBV9	TRBJ1-2	-	TGTGCCAGCAGCGTAGCCCGGACAGATAACTATGGCTACACCTTC	CASSVARTDNYGYTF
-	TRBV19	TRBJ1-2	once	TGTGCCAGTAGTATTAGGTCCAAGACCAAGTATGGCTACACCTTC	CASSIRSKTKYGYTF
-	TRBV28	TRBJ2-5	-	TGTGCCAGCAGTGTCCACCGGACTCCCCAAGAGACCCAGTACTTC	CASSVHRTPQETQYF
-	TRBV27	TRBJ2-6	-	TGTGCCAGCAGTCTAAGGACAGGGGCCAACGTCCTGACTTTC	CASSLRTGANVLTF
TRBD2	TRBV7-9	TRBJ2-3	-	TGTGCCAGCAGCCCCGCGGGGGTCCCAGATACGCAGTATTTT	CASSPAGVPDTQYF
-	TRBV7-6	TRBJ1-2	-	TGTGCCAGCAGTGGGGGGGCTAGAGGCTACACCTTC	CASSGGARGYTF
TRBD2	TRBV7-9	TRBJ2-1	once	TGTGCCAGCAGCCCCGGGACTAGCTCCCGCAATGAGCAGTTCTTC	CASSPGTSSRNEQFF
-	TRBV3-1	TRBJ2-3	-	TGTGCCAGCAGCCAAGAACAGGGAAGCGCAGATACGCAGTATTTT	CASSQEQGSADTQYF
-	TRBV9	TRBJ2-6	-	TGTGCCGGCAGCGCCTCCTCTGGGGCCAACGTCCTGACTTTC	CAGSASSGANVLTF
-	TRBV20-1	TRBJ2-2	-	TGCAGTGCTAGAACAGGGTCCGGCACCGGGGAGCTGTTTTTT	CSARTGSGTGELFF
TRBD2	TRBV9	TRBJ2-7	-	TGTGCCAGCAGCCTGGGGACTAGCGGGATCTCCGAGCAGTACTTC	CASSLGTSGISEQYF
TRBD2	TRBV27	TRBJ2-7	-	TGTGCCAGCAGTCCCCGGACTAGCGGGAGTAGTCTTTTCTACGAGCAGTACTTC	CASSPRTSGSSLFYEQYF
-	TRBV3-1	TRBJ2-7	-	TGTGCCAGCAGCTCAGAACAGGACAGCTACGAGCAGTACTTC	CASSSEQDSYEQYF
-	TRBV10-3	TRBJ2-1	-	TGTGCCATCAGTGAGGAGGGGCCTGAGCAGTTCTTC	CAISEEGPEQFF
-	TRBV13	TRBJ1-4	-	TGTGCCAGCAGCTTAGGGCCCACGGGGGTCGGTGAAAAACTGTTTTTT	CASSLGPTGVGEKLFF
-	TRBV24-1	TRBJ2-3	-	TGTGCCACCAGTGATCCAGGATGGGGGGGGCGCTCATTTTTT	CATSDPGWGGRSFF
-	TRBV28	TRBJ2-1	-	TGTGCCAGCAGCCCCGGGAGGGGGCACTACAATGAGCAGTTCTTC	CASSPGRGHYNEQFF
-	TRBV9	TRBJ2-7	-	TGTGCCAGCAGCGTACAGGGGACGCTTGCATACGAGCAGTACTTC	CASSVQGTLAYEQYF
TRBD2	TRBV19	TRBJ2-5	once	TGTGCCAGTAGTAGAAACATAGCGGGAGTCCAAGAGACCCAGTACTTC	CASSRNIAGVQETQYF
-	TRBV27	TRBJ2-1	-	TGTGCCAGCAGTAGCTCCTTCTACAATGAGCAGTTCTTC	CASSSSFYNEQFF
-	TRBV7-9	TRBJ2-2	-	TGTGCCAGCAGCCGACTGCGAGGGGAGCTGTTTTTT	CASSRLRGELFF
-	TRBV24-1	TRBJ1-2	once	TGTGCCACCAGTGACGGACTGAACTATGGCTACACCTTC	CATSDGLNYGYTF
-	TRBV27	TRBJ2-7	-	TGTGCCAGCAGTACCCTACCGGGAGTCTACGAGCAGTACTTC	CASSTLPGVYEQYF
-	TRBV28	TRBJ2-1	-	TGTGCCAGCAGCACGGTGGGGGAGCAGTTCTTC	CASSTVGEQFF
TRBD2	TRBV9	TRBJ2-1	-	TGTGCCAGCAGCGAAGCGGGAGAGGTCTACAATGAGCAGTTCTTC	CASSEAGEVYNEQFF
-	TRBV6-5	TRBJ2-1	-	TGTGCCAGCGCCTCGCGGAACTACAATGAGCAGTTCTTC	CASASRNYNEQFF
-	TRBV5-4	TRBJ2-7	-	TGTGCCAGCAGCTTGGGTGCGGGCCTGAACTCCTACGAGCAGTACTTC	CASSLGAGLNSYEQYF
TRBD1	TRBV27	TRBJ2-3	-	TGTGCCAGCGGGTCGACAGGGGTTGATACGCAGTATTTT	CASGSTGVDTQYF
-	TRBV12-5	TRBJ2-1	-	TGTGCTAGTGGTTTGCCCTACAATGAGCAGTTCTTC	CASGLPYNEQFF
TRBD2	TRBV12-3/TRBV12-4	TRBJ2-7	-	TGTGCCAGCAGTAACCCCAGGGAGGGGTCCTACGAGCAGTACTTC	CASSNPREGSYEQYF
-	TRBV11-1	TRBJ2-2	-	TGTGCCAGCACCACCGGTGGGTCGACAGCTCCGAACACCGGGGAGCTGTTTTTT	CASTTGGSTAPNTGELFF
TRBD2	TRBV13	TRBJ2-1	once	TGTGCCAGCACCCCGGGACTAGGTCCCGTAGGGAATGAGCAGTTCTTC	CASTPGLGPVGNEQFF
TRBD2	TRBV7-9	TRBJ2-1	few	TGTGCCAGCAGTTCCGGGACTAGCGGTTACAATGAGCAGTTCTTC	CASSSGTSGYNEQFF
-	TRBV19	TRBJ1-2	-	TGTGCCAGTAGTTACCTTCGAGGCTACACCTTC	CASSYLRGYTF
-	TRBV9	TRBJ1-1	-	TGTGCCAGCAGCGTAAACAGACTCCCGGATATGAACACTGAAGCTTTCTTT	CASSVNRLPDMNTEAFF
TRBD2	TRBV20-1	TRBJ2-1	-	TGCAGTGCTCCTCTCGGGGGAGGGCCTTGGGAGTTCTTC	CSAPLGGGPWEFF
-	TRBV4-1	TRBJ2-5	-	TGCGCCAGCAGCCAAGACCCAGCGGCAGAGACCCAGTACTTC	CASSQDPAAETQYF
TRBD1	TRBV5-8	TRBJ2-4	-	TGTGCCAGCAGCTTGGCGAGGGGGCAGTCAATAGCCAAAAACATTCAGTACTTC	CASSLARGQSIAKNIQYF
TRBD2	TRBV20-1	TRBJ2-1	-	TGCAGTGTGACTAGCGGGAGCGATGAGCAGTTCTTC	CSVTSGSDEQFF
-	TRBV15	TRBJ2-1	-	TGTGCCACCAGCAGAGATAATCCGACCGGGGAGTTCTTC	CATSRDNPTGEFF
TRBD1	TRBV7-2	TRBJ2-1	once	TGTGCCAGCAGCTCCCCCTTCGGGACAGGGGTTGAGGATGAGCAGTTCTTC	CASSSPFGTGVEDEQFF
-	TRBV5-1	TRBJ2-7	-	TGCGCCAGCAGCTTGGCGGGAGATACCCTGGAGCAGTACTTC	CASSLAGDTLEQYF